The present TCR beta chain was sequenced within a study of blood T cell repertoires in COVID-19. With respect to this clone: At the DNA level, this CDR3 is encoded by other sequences in the same sample as well.

Assay used: immunoSEQ multiplex PCR; TCRdb lists only in-frame clones, some missing. Of about 530,000 clones listed, around nine tenths are singletons. Germline-derived CDR1 and CDR2 are SGHRS and YFSETQ. The CDR3 is made up of 12 amino acids. V was pared by 1 base and J by 7 bases, with 8 bases between. Sequenced: peripheral blood. This clonotype was sampled from a woman in her forties or fifties with COVID-19, enrolled during active disease. The chain is built from TRBV5-1 and TRBJ1-1; a weak D match, TRBD1 (6 bases). This CDR3 reads CASSLTGSEAFF. CDR3 in DNA: TGCGCCAGCAGCTTGACAGGGAGTGAAGCTTTCTTT.